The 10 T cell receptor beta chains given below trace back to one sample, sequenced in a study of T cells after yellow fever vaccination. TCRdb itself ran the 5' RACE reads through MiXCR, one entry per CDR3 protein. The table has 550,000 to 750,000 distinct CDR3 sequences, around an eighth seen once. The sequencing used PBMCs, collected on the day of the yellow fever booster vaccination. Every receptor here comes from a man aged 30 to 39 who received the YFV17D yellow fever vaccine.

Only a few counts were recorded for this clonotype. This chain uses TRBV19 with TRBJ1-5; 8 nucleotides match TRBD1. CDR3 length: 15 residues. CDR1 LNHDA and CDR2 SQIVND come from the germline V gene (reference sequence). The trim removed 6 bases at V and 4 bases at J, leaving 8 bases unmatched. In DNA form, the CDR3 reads TGTGCCAGTAGGGCAGGGGGCGGCGGAAATCAGCCCCAGCATTTT. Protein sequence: CASRAGGGGNQPQHF. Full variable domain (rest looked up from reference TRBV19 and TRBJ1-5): DGGITQSPKYLFRKEGQNVTLSCEQNLNHDAMYWYRQDPGQGLRLIYYSQIVNDFQKGDIAEGYSVSREKKESFPLTVTSAQKNPTAFYLCASRAGGGGNQPQHFGDGTRLSIL.

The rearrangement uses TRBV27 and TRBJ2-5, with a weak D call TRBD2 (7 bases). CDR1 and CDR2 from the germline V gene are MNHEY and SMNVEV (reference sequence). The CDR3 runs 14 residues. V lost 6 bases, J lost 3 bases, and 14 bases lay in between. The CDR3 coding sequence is TGTGCCAGCAGATCCCTAGGGGGGGAAGAGACCCAGTACTTC. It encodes CASRSLGGEETQYF.

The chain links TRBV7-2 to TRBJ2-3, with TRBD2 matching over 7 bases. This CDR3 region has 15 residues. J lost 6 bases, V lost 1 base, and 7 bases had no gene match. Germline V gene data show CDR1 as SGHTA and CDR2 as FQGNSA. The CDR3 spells CASSLDRAGVDTQYF. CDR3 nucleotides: TGTGCCAGCAGCTTAGATCGGGCGGGAGTTGATACGCAGTATTTT. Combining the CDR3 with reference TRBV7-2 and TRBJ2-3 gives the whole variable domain GAGVSQSPSNKVTEKGKDVELRCDPISGHTALYWYRQSLGQGLEFLIYFQGNSAPDKSGLPSDRFSAERTGGSVSTLTIQRTQQEDSAVYLCASSLDRAGVDTQYFGPGTRLTVL.

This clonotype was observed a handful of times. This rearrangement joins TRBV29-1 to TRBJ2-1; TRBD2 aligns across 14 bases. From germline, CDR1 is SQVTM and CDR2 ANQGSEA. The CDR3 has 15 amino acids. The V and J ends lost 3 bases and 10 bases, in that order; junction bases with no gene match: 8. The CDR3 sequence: CSVDPGTSGSDEQFF. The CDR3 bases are TGCAGCGTTGACCCCGGGACTAGCGGGAGCGACGAGCAGTTCTTC.

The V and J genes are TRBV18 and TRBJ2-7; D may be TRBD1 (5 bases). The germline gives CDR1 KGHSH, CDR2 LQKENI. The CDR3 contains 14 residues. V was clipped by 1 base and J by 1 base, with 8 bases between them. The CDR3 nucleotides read TGTGCCAGCTCACCACAGGGGCGGTCCTACGAGCAGTACTTC. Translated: CASSPQGRSYEQYF.

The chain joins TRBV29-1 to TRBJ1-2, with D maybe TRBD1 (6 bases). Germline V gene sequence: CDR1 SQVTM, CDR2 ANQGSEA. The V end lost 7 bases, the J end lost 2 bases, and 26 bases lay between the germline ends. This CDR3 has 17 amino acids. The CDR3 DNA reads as TGCAGCGCCCTGGGCTACCCGGACAGCCCTTCCAACTATGGCTACACCTTC. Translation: CSALGYPDSPSNYGYTF.

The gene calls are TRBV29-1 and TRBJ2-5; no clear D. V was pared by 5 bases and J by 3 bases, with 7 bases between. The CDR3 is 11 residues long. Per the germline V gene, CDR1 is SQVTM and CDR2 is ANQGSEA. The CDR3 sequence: CSVSMEETQYF. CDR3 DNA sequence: TGCAGCGTTTCTATGGAAGAGACCCAGTACTTC.

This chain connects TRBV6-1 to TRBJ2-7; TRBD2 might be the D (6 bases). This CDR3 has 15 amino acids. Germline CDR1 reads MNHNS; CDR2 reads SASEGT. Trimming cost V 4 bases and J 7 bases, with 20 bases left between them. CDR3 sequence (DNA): TGTGCCAGCAGTGCCTCCTCGGGAGCAGCTATAGAGCAGTACTTC. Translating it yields CASSASSGAAIEQYF.

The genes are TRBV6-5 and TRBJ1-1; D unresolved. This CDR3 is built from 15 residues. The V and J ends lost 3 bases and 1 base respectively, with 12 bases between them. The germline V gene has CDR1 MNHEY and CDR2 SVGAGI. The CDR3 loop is CASSYEWTENTEAFF. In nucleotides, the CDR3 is TGTGCCAGCAGTTATGAGTGGACGGAGAACACTGAAGCTTTCTTT.

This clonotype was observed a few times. CDR3 region: CASSDYGRPDTQYF. DNA of the CDR3: TGTGCCAGCAGTGACTATGGGCGTCCAGATACGCAGTATTTT. This sequence joins TRBV6-1 and TRBJ2-3; D unresolved. The germline gives CDR1 MNHNS, CDR2 SASEGT. Trimming left V 3 bases short and J 4 bases short, with 11 bases between. This CDR3 comprises 14 residues.